The T cell receptor beta chain described here comes from a study of shared clonotypes between healthy human individuals. The study's findings and limits: It was expected that sequencing depth would affect clonotype sharing among donors.

Positive CCR7 selection of CD45RO-negative cells yielded the naive CD8 cells, and terminally differentiated effector memory CD45RA+ cells were excluded. The CDR3 is made up of 15 amino acids. V shed 1 base, J shed 5 bases, and the junction held 6 bases outside the gene matches. Germline CDR1 and CDR2: LGHNA and YSLEER. This clone appeared once. Its antigen is still unknown. Here immunoSEQ multiplex PCR was the method, and the copy in TCRdb shows in-frame clones only, minus some. Here the sample spans around 2.1 million clones, approximately 94% being singletons. Sequencing was carried out using naive CD8+ T cells from PBMCs. This TCR derives from a man aged 18 to 30 in good health. Some clones in this sample may be carry-over from other donors' samples. The chain joins TRBV4-3 to TRBJ1-1, with 8 bases lining up with TRBD1. DNA for the CDR3: TGCGCCAGCAGCCAAGCCCAGGGGGCAGGAACTGAAGCTTTCTTT. Its translation is CASSQAQGAGTEAFF.